This is a list of T cell receptor beta chains from one sample in a study of blood T cell repertoires in COVID-19. The method was immunoSEQ multiplex PCR; TCRdb's version includes in-frame clones alone and lacks a portion of them. The sample comprises about 170,000 clones, about four fifths of which are singletons, and over 2% rests with the top ten. Sequencing input: peripheral blood. All receptors derive from a woman of 80 years or more with acute or convalescent COVID-19. Each CDR3 is given with its conserved first and last residue. D genes are given only for firm matches. The size entry is marked missing in some rows and otherwise reads once, few, many or a size class.

NA TRBJ1-5 TRBD1 TRBV28 CASRAGTGSFQPQHF TGTGCCAGCAGAGCTGGGACAGGGAGTTTTCAGCCCCAGCATTTT
NA TRBJ2-3 TRBD2 TRBV18 CASSSLAGDGDTQYF TGTGCCAGCTCATCCTTAGCGGGAGACGGGGATACGCAGTATTTT
NA TRBJ2-5 TRBD2 TRBV5-1 CASSLARAAGAETQYF TGCGCCAGCAGCTTGGCCCGGGCAGCGGGAGCAGAGACCCAGTACTTC
NA TRBJ2-7 NA TRBV2 CASSEVVSSYEQYF TGTGCCAGCAGTGAAGTTGTCAGCTCCTACGAGCAGTACTTC
NA TRBJ2-3 TRBD2 TRBV19 CASRSTSPYTDTQYF TGTGCCAGTAGGTCGACTAGCCCTTACACAGATACGCAGTATTTT
NA TRBJ1-4 NA TRBV7-2 CASSLFGGLNEKLFF TGTGCCAGCAGCTTATTTGGCGGACTAAATGAAAAACTGTTTTTT
NA TRBJ2-2 NA TRBV19 CASSPRVAGELFF TGTGCCAGTAGCCCCAGGGTCGCCGGGGAGCTGTTTTTT
NA TRBJ2-3 TRBD1 TRBV9 CASSPDRATDTQYF TGTGCCAGCAGCCCAGACAGGGCCACAGATACGCAGTATTTT
NA TRBJ2-5 TRBD1 TRBV5-8 CASSDRDRGWETQYF TGTGCCAGCAGCGATCGGGACAGGGGATGGGAGACCCAGTACTTC
few TRBJ1-1 TRBD1 TRBV12-3/TRBV12-4 CASSRDRNTEAFF TGTGCCAGCAGTCGGGACAGGAACACTGAAGCTTTCTTT
NA TRBJ2-7 TRBD1 TRBV19 CASSPQTGNGEQYF TGTGCCAGTAGTCCCCAGACAGGGAACGGTGAGCAGTACTTC
NA TRBJ2-5 NA TRBV5-1 CASSLGGAFQETQYF TGCGCCAGCAGCTTGGGTGGGGCTTTTCAAGAGACCCAGTACTTC
NA TRBJ2-5 NA TRBV6-2/TRBV6-3 CASSYAPGVSPAETQYF TGTGCCAGCAGTTACGCCCCCGGGGTCTCGCCGGCGGAGACCCAGTACTTC
NA TRBJ2-3 NA TRBV2 CASSEGTRGDTQYF TGTGCCAGCAGCGAAGGGACCAGGGGAGATACGCAGTATTTT
NA TRBJ2-1 TRBD2 TRBV5-1 CASSLLAGTSNEQFF TGCGCCAGCAGCTTGTTAGCGGGTACCTCCAATGAGCAGTTCTTC
NA TRBJ2-1 TRBD2 TRBV19 CASSRGLAGESYNEQFF TGTGCCAGTAGCCGGGGACTAGCGGGGGAGTCCTACAATGAGCAGTTCTTC
NA TRBJ2-1 TRBD2 TRBV28 CASSHGTSGGGPVYNEQFF TGTGCCAGCAGCCATGGGACTAGCGGGGGGGGACCCGTCTACAATGAGCAGTTCTTC
NA TRBJ2-1 NA TRBV5-1 CASSLSLRLEYNEQFF TGCGCCAGCAGCTTGTCCCTTCGACTAGAGTACAATGAGCAGTTCTTC
few TRBJ2-1 TRBD1 TRBV7-2 CASSLPGQQQFF TGTGCCAGCAGCTTACCGGGACAGCAGCAGTTCTTC
NA TRBJ1-1 NA TRBV4-1 CASSQWSGGTEAFF TGCGCCAGCAGCCAATGGTCCGGAGGAACTGAAGCTTTCTTT
few TRBJ1-5 NA TRBV9 CASSVEQQTPQHF TGTGCCAGCAGCGTAGAGCAACAGACCCCCCAGCATTTT
few TRBJ1-5 NA TRBV19 CASSIGRAVNQPQHF TGTGCCAGTAGTATCGGGAGGGCAGTAAATCAGCCCCAGCATTTT